This TCR beta chain was captured in a study of post-analysis software for immune sequencing data. Study observations and caveats: Patients had higher frequencies than controls of roughly five TRBV segments, including TRBV5-6, TRBV5-1 and TRBV20-1. Normalized Chao1 diversity in multiple sclerosis patients fell significantly below that of controls. Pronounced co-clustering by F measure was evident among identically batched samples.

The table lists this clonotype with a count of one. Its antigen is currently unknown. Included in the TCR beta cDNA libraries were unique molecular identifiers. Approximately 500,000 cDNA molecules were obtained from about 0.98 to 11 million T cells. TCRdb re-derived calls from the PCR reads in MiXCR, one entry per CDR3 protein. Of fewer than 550,000 distinct CDR3 sequences listed, less than 40% are singletons. The V gene's germline CDR1 is SGHNT and CDR2 YYREEE (reference sequence). V lost 3 bases, J lost 4 bases, and 15 bases lay in between. The CDR3 is made up of 15 amino acids. Sequenced: blood. The chain is built from TRBV5-4 and TRBJ2-3; D gene unclear. This sequence was found in a girl aged 2 to 17 with multiple sclerosis. The CDR3 DNA reads as TGTGCCAGCAGCTATTGGCAGGCATTGGCAGATACGCAGTATTTT. Protein sequence: CASSYWQALADTQYF.